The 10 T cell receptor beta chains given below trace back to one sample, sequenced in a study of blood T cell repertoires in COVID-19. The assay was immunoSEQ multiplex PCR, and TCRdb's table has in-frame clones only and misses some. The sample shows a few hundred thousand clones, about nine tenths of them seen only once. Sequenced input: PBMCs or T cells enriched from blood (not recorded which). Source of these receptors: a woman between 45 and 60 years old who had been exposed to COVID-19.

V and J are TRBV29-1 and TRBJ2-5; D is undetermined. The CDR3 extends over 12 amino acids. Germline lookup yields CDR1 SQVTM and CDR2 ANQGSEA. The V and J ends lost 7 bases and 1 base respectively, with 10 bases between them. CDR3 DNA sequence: TGCAGCGGTAGCAGACCCCAAGAGACCCAGTACTTC. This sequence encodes CSGSRPQETQYF.

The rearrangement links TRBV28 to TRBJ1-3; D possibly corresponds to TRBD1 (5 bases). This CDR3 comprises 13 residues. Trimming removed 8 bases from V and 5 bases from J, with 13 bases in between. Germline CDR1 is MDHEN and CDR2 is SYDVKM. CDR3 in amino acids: CASLPGERNTIYF. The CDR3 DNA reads TGTGCCAGCTTGCCGGGGGAGAGAAACACCATATATTTT.

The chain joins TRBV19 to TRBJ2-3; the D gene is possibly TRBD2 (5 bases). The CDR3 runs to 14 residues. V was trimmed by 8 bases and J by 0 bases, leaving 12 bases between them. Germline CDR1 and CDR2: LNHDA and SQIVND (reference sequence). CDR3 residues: CASRDSPSTDTQYF. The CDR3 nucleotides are TGTGCCAGTCGGGATTCCCCTAGCACAGATACGCAGTATTTT.

CDR3 in amino acids: CASSTPRNYEQYF. The CDR3 DNA reads TGTGCCAGCAGCACTCCAAGAAACTACGAGCAGTACTTC. The chain joins TRBV6-5 to TRBJ2-7; no reliable D call. Germline lookup yields CDR1 MNHEY and CDR2 SVGAGI. The CDR3 is made up of 13 amino acids. Between the trimmed V and J ends, which lost 6 bases and 3 bases, there was a span of 12 bases.

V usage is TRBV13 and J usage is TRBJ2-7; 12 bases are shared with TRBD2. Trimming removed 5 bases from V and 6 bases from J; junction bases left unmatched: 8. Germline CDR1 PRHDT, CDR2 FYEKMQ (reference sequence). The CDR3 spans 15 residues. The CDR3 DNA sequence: TGTGCCAGCAGCCCCCGACTAGCGGGGGACCTCGAGCAGTACTTC. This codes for CASSPRLAGDLEQYF.

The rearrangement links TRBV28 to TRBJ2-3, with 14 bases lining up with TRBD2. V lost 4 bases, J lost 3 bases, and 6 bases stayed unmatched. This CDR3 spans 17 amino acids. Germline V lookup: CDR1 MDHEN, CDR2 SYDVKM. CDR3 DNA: TGTGCCAGCAGTTCCCTGACTAGCGGGGGGGCGACAGATACGCAGTATTTT. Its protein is CASSSLTSGGATDTQYF.

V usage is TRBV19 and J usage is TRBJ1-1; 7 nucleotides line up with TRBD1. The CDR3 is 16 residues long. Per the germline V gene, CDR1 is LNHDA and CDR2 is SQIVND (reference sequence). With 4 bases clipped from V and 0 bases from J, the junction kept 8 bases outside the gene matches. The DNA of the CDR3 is TGTGCCAGTAGTAGCGGCACAGGGGCTATGAACACTGAAGCTTTCTTT. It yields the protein CASSSGTGAMNTEAFF.

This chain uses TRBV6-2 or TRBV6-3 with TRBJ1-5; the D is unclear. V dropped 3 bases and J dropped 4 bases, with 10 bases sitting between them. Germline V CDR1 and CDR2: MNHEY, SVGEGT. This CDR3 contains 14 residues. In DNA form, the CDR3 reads TGTGCCAGCAGTTATTTAAGTGCGAATCAGCCCCAGCATTTT. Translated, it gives CASSYLSANQPQHF.

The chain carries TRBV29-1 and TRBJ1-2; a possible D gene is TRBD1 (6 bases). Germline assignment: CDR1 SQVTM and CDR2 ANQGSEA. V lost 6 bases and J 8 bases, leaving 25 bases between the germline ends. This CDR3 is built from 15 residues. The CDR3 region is CSVKVPGTSRGGYTF. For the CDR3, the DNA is TGCAGCGTGAAAGTACCAGGGACATCTCGAGGCGGCTACACCTTC.

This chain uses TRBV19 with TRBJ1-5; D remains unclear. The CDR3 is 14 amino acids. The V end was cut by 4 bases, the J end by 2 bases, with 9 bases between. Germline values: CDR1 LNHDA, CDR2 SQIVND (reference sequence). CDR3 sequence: CASSTSGGNQPQHF. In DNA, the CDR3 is TGTGCCAGTAGTACTTCGGGAGGCAATCAGCCCCAGCATTTT.